These T cell receptor beta chains were read from a single sample in a study of control samples from healthy donors and cancer patients. Profiled with immunoSEQ multiplex PCR; TCRdb holds only in-frame clones, not every one. The sample lists roughly 70,000 clones, over 75% occurring once. The specimen sequenced was blood. These receptors were taken from a man aged 50-59 years in good health. CDR3s include the opening cysteine and the closing phenylalanine or tryptophan. Each record gives: V gene, J gene, D gene, CDR3 protein. The D gene is left open where the match is weak.

v_call: TRBV29-1
j_call: TRBJ2-7
d_call: TRBD1
cdr3_aa: CSPAGGQGFYEQYF

v_call: TRBV2
j_call: TRBJ1-5
d_call: .
cdr3_aa: CASRVRMAQHF

v_call: TRBV12-5
j_call: TRBJ2-7
d_call: .
cdr3_aa: CASGRFAYEQYF

v_call: TRBV5-6
j_call: TRBJ2-3
d_call: .
cdr3_aa: CASSYRSRSSDTQYF

v_call: TRBV29-1
j_call: TRBJ1-3
d_call: .
cdr3_aa: CSVEEGLGNTIYF

v_call: TRBV7-3
j_call: TRBJ1-1
d_call: .
cdr3_aa: CASTRDSGTEAFF

v_call: TRBV25-1
j_call: TRBJ1-1
d_call: .
cdr3_aa: CASSEYWSEAFF

v_call: TRBV6-6
j_call: TRBJ1-4
d_call: TRBD1
cdr3_aa: CASSPPGTGREKLFF

v_call: TRBV5-5
j_call: TRBJ2-3
d_call: TRBD2
cdr3_aa: CASSSLAGDSTDTQYF

v_call: TRBV7-9
j_call: TRBJ2-1
d_call: .
cdr3_aa: CASSPEWTPGQFF

v_call: TRBV4-2
j_call: TRBJ2-2
d_call: .
cdr3_aa: CASSPENTGELFF

v_call: TRBV4-3
j_call: TRBJ2-7
d_call: .
cdr3_aa: CASSQDMVSYEQYF

v_call: TRBV7-2
j_call: TRBJ2-7
d_call: .
cdr3_aa: CASSLALGSPYEQYF

v_call: TRBV12-3/TRBV12-4
j_call: TRBJ2-5
d_call: .
cdr3_aa: CASSRTAETQYF

v_call: TRBV9
j_call: TRBJ1-5
d_call: .
cdr3_aa: CASSEFGRQPQHF

v_call: TRBV18
j_call: TRBJ2-2
d_call: .
cdr3_aa: CASSPRQGRNTGELFF

v_call: TRBV5-1
j_call: TRBJ1-1
d_call: TRBD1
cdr3_aa: CASTGGQGNTEAFF

v_call: TRBV19
j_call: TRBJ2-1
d_call: .
cdr3_aa: CASSFDIGLSYNEQFF

v_call: TRBV5-6
j_call: TRBJ2-1
d_call: .
cdr3_aa: CASSLPGPGKSEQFF

v_call: TRBV24-1
j_call: TRBJ1-1
d_call: .
cdr3_aa: CATSDPRAEGTEAFF